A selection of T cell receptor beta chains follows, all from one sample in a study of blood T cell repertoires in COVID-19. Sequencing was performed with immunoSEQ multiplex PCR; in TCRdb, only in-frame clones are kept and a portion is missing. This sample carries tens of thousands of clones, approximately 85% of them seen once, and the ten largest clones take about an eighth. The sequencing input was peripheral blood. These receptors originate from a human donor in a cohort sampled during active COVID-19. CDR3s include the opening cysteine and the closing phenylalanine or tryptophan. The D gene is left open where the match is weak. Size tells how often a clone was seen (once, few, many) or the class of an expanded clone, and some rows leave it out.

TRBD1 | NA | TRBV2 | CASSPTGDYGYTF
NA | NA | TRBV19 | CASSSPGARIPFF
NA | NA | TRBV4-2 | CASSSETEYNSPLHF
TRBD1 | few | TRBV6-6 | CASSRVTGGITGELFF
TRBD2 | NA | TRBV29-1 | CSAATSGSISEQFF
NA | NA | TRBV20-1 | CSASLGPSYNEQFF
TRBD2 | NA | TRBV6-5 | CASSRNGGDTGELFF
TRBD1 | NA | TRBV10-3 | CAIESGGPGGYTF
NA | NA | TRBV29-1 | CSVLSLSRGESYEQYF
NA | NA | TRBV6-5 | CASRTGSGSGEQYF
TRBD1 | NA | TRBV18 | CASSPGTGGTYEQYF
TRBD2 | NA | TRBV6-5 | CASSYSYSGSNNEQFF
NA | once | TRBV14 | CASSQDAWGLARNEQFF
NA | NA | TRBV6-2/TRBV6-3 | CASSYVRGRMNTEAFF
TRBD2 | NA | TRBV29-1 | CSGSGGSSYEQYF
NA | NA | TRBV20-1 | CSATPGNEQFF
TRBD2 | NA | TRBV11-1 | CASSLEGGGTQETQYF
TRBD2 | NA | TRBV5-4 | CASSGREGPYEQYF
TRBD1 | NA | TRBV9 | CASSKGQYNQPQHF
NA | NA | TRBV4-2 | CASSGPEGSGNTIYF
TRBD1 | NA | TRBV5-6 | CASSWGQTNQPQHF
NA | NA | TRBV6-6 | CASSPGRGNTEAFF
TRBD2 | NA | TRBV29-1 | CSVGGGTSGSYNEQFF
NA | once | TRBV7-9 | CASSPLAVSYEQYF
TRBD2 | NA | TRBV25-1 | CASSGSGRSYEQYF
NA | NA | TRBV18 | CASSPPPTGFHEQYF
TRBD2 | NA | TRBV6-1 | CASSDPHSSGRRYEQYF
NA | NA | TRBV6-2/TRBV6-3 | CASSRVTRLAFF
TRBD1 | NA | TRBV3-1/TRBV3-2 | CASSHRQGGGYTF
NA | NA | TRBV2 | CASRLPGTGELFF
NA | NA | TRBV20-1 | CSASVEYNSPLHF
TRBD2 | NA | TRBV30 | CAWSPLGSGVDTQYF
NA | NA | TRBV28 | CASRPGRGRDGYTF
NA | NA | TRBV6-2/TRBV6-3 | CASSYARNREFGNQPQHF
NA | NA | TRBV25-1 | CASSVDGANYGYTF
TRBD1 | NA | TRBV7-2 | CASIISPLGQGAYEQYF
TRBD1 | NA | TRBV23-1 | CAVLKGAQADTQYF
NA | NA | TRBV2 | CASSHRATDYGYTF
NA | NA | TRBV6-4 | CASSPEKWGPYGYTF
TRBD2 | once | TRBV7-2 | CASSLGSGGVDTQYF